These 6 T cell receptor beta chains came from one sample sequenced in a study of blood T cell repertoires in COVID-19. The assay was immunoSEQ multiplex PCR, and TCRdb's table has in-frame clones only and misses some. The table has around 23,000 clones, approximately 92% seen once. Sequenced: peripheral blood. The receptor source for this set is a human donor in a cohort sampled during active COVID-19.

This chain joins TRBV6-5 and TRBJ1-2, with D perhaps TRBD1 (6 bases). CDR3 size: 15 residues. The germline V gene has CDR1 MNHEY and CDR2 SVGAGI. With 7 bases removed from V and 0 bases from J, the gap between germline ends came to 15 bases. The CDR3 here is CASTQTAGANYGYTF. In nucleotides, the CDR3 is TGTGCCAGCACCCAGACGGCAGGGGCTAACTATGGCTACACCTTC.

V is TRBV7-9 and J is TRBJ1-1, with 7 bases identical to TRBD1. After removal of 1 base from V and 1 base from J, the junction contained 6 bases not matched to a gene. CDR3 length: 16 amino acids. Germline assignment: CDR1 SEHNR and CDR2 FQNEAQ (reference sequence). The CDR3 reads CASSLGGTDKNTEAFF. The CDR3 DNA reads as TGTGCCAGCAGCTTAGGAGGGACAGACAAGAACACTGAAGCTTTCTTT. Drawing the rest from reference TRBV7-9 and TRBJ1-1, the complete variable domain is DTGVSQNPRHKITKRGQNVTFRCDPISEHNRLYWYRQTLGQGPEFLTYFQNEAQLEKSRLLSDRFSAERPKGSFSTLEIQRTEQGDSAMYLCASSLGGTDKNTEAFFGQGTRLTVV.

The chain combines TRBV6-1 with TRBJ2-7, with TRBD2 matching 11 bases. Germline V gene sequence: CDR1 MNHNS, CDR2 SASEGT. The CDR3 is 15 amino acids. The ends lost 3 bases at V and 7 bases at J; junction bases unmatched: 8. The DNA of the CDR3 is TGTGCCAGCAGTGAGGTTAGCGGGAGGGCCGGGGAGCAGTACTTC. Protein sequence: CASSEVSGRAGEQYF.

The chain links TRBV30 to TRBJ1-2; 7 bases are a match to TRBD1. V lost 5 bases, J lost 7 bases, and 16 bases stayed unmatched. CDR3 length: 15 amino acids. CDR1 and CDR2 (germline): GTSNPN, SVGIG (reference sequence). CDR3 sequence reads: CAWEKKPGGGFGYTF. The CDR3 DNA reads as TGTGCCTGGGAAAAGAAGCCAGGGGGAGGATTTGGCTACACCTTC.

The chain joins TRBV14 to TRBJ2-3, with 10 positions matching TRBD2. Germline CDR1 and CDR2: SGHDN and FVKESK. Trimming took 6 bases from V and 1 from J; bases not matched to a gene: 4. The CDR3 extends over 15 amino acids. The CDR3 protein is CASSLLAGGTDTQYF. In DNA, the CDR3 is TGTGCCAGCAGTCTTCTAGCGGGGGGCACAGATACGCAGTATTTT.

The chain joins TRBV12-5 to TRBJ1-2; 10 nucleotides line up with TRBD1. CDR3 size: 15 residues. With V trimmed by 5 bases and J by 5 bases, 8 bases remained unmatched. CDR1 is LGHNT, CDR2 FRNRAP, per germline. This chain's CDR3 is CASGTWTGGGYGYTF. The CDR3 nucleotides read TGTGCTAGTGGTACTTGGACAGGGGGAGGGTATGGCTACACCTTC.